The clone carrying this T cell receptor beta chain was counted many times. Its antigen is still unknown. Individual cDNA molecules each received unique molecular identifiers attached to them. TCRdb called the 5' RACE reads again in MiXCR, with one record for every CDR3 protein. Of tens of thousands of distinct CDR3 sequences listed, about 3% are singletons. This sample was included in a study of early T cells in non-severe SARS-CoV-2 infection. Study information: Sequencing targeted bulk RNA from unsorted whole blood, leaving chains unpaired. Study-level results: Database matching using VDJdb favored anti-spike CD8 responses, with private and CD4 specificities left missing.

CDR3 length: 18 amino acids. Germline V CDR1 and CDR2: SGHNT, YENEEA. With V trimmed by 5 bases and J by 12 bases, 23 bases remained unmatched. The chain is built from TRBV11-3 and TRBJ1-4, with 8 nucleotides matching TRBD1. This clonotype was sampled from an adult who was a healthcare worker with PCR-confirmed SARS-CoV-2 infection or an uninfected control (not recorded which). Sequenced material: whole blood. This CDR3 is CASSPGDRLGSQKKELFF. DNA of the CDR3: TGTGCCAGCAGCCCAGGGGACAGGCTTGGGTCCCAGAAGAAAGAACTGTTTTTT.